These 18 T cell receptor beta chains came from one sample sequenced in a study of T cells in Graves' hyperthyroidism and ophthalmopathy. Amplification of TCR beta CDR3 regions was performed using RNA transcripts as template. The study used the HTBI primer set for a first-round RT-PCR of the TCR CDR3. TCRdb independently ran MiXCR on the multiplex PCR reads; one entry per CDR3 protein. The sample shows roughly 500,000 distinct CDR3 sequences, more than 45% of them seen only once. Sequenced: peripheral blood or thyroid tissue (not recorded which). Receptors were obtained from an adult woman with Graves' disease, either hyperthyroidism or ophthalmopathy (not recorded which).

The chain joins TRBV7-3 to TRBJ1-3; tentative D call: TRBD1 (5 bases). V lost 4 bases and J lost 4, with 11 bases in between. Per germline, CDR1 SGHTA and CDR2 FQGTGA. The CDR3 contains 14 residues. CDR3 bases: TGTGCCAGCAGCTATCAGGGTTGGGGAAACACCATATATTTT. Its protein is CASSYQGWGNTIYF. The full variable domain, completed using reference TRBV7-3 and TRBJ1-3, is GAGVSQTPSNKVTEKGKYVELRCDPISGHTALYWYRQSLGQGPEFLIYFQGTGAADDSGLPNDRFFAVRPEGSVSTLKIQRTERGDSAVYLCASSYQGWGNTIYFGEGSWLTVV.

In this sample, this clonotype turned up many times. A read error may account for a junction end that differs from germline. V is TRBV7-7 and J is TRBJ2-7; 9 bases align to TRBD2. CDR3 size: 13 residues. CDR1 is SSHAT and CDR2 is FNYEAQ in the germline V gene (reference sequence). The CDR3 loop is CASSHNLAGEQYF. The DNA of the CDR3 is TGTGCTAGCAGCCACAACCTAGCGGGGGAGCAGTACTTC.

This clonotype appeared a single time. The chain recombines TRBV9 with TRBJ1-6, with no clear D. CDR1 SGDLS and CDR2 YYNGEE come from the germline V gene. The V gene lost 2 bases and the J gene lost 8 bases, with 14 bases spanning the gap. The CDR3 sequence is 15 residues long. The CDR3 protein is CASSVGAGIYSPLHF. The CDR3 DNA reads TGTGCCAGCAGCGTTGGAGCGGGGATCTATTCACCCCTCCACTTT.

This chain links TRBV18 with TRBJ1-5; 8 nucleotides align to TRBD1. J was trimmed by 6 bases and V by 4 bases; bases with no gene match: 8. CDR3 length equals 15 residues. Germline V gene data show CDR1 as KGHSH and CDR2 as LQKENI. CDR3 amino acids: CASSLFGQGGQPQHF. The CDR3 bases are TGTGCCAGCTCACTATTCGGACAGGGAGGTCAGCCCCAGCATTTT. The full variable domain, with the rest looked up from reference TRBV18 and TRBJ1-5, is NAGVMQNPRHLVRRRGQEARLRCSPMKGHSHVYWYRQLPEEGLKFMVYLQKENIIDESGMPKERFSAEFPKEGPSILRIQQVVRGDSAAYFCASSLFGQGGQPQHFGDGTRLSIL.

This clonotype was observed a few times. Just one base apart from a much larger clone, this may be a read error. The rearrangement uses TRBV9 and TRBJ2-7; TRBD2 aligns across 9 bases. The CDR3 runs to 18 residues. Looked up from germline, CDR1 is SGDLS and CDR2 is YYNGEE. J gave up 6 bases and V 4 bases, and 20 bases lay outside the gene matches. The CDR3 sequence: CASSPRWAGGRAPLEQYF. CDR3 DNA: TGTGCCAGCAGCCCACGATGGGCTGGCGGGAGGGCCCCTCTCGAGCAGTACTTC. The full variable domain, completed using reference TRBV9 and TRBJ2-7, is DSGVTQTPKHLITATGQRVTLRCSPRSGDLSVYWYQQSLDQGLQFLIQYYNGEERAKGNILERFSAQQFPDLHSELNLSSLELGDSALYFCASSPRWAGGRAPLEQYFGPGTRLTVT.

The chain links TRBV20-1 to TRBJ1-1; 11 bases align to TRBD1. The V gene's germline CDR1 is DFQATT and CDR2 SNEGSKA (reference sequence). This CDR3 is 14 amino acids long. V lost 4 bases, J lost 5 bases, and 6 bases stayed unmatched. The CDR3 sequence: CSAKDRGRGTEAFF. The CDR3 region has the DNA TGCAGTGCTAAGGACAGGGGGCGCGGGACTGAAGCTTTCTTT.

The CDR3 DNA sequence: TGTGCCATCAGTGGGGCGGACAGAGCCTACGAGCAGTACTTC. Encoded protein: CAISGADRAYEQYF. V usage is TRBV10-3 and J usage is TRBJ2-7, with D possibly being TRBD1 (6 bases). V lost 4 bases and J lost 2, with 12 bases in between. The CDR3 is made up of 14 amino acids. CDR1 and CDR2 from the germline V gene are ENHRY and SYGVKD.

There are many counts of this clonotype. Here the CDR3 omits its conserved ending phenylalanine or tryptophan, so a read error is the likely source. The DNA is left out, because the CDR3 cannot be placed on it with certainty; the CDR3 is given as TCRdb lists it. The gene calls are TRBV20-1 and TRBJ1-2. Germline V lookup: CDR1 DFQATT, CDR2 SNEGSKA (reference sequence). The CDR3 is made up of 13 amino acids, end residues included. The CDR3 loop reads CSARDVQDRPSII.

The chain employs TRBV5-6 and TRBJ2-5, with no clear D. The CDR3 totals 15 residues. V lost 4 bases and J 9 bases, leaving 22 bases between the germline ends. Germline V gene data show CDR1 as SGHDT and CDR2 as YYEEEE. The CDR3 loop reads CASSVVSSTWGSQYF. CDR3 DNA: TGTGCCAGCAGCGTCGTCAGCTCCACCTGGGGATCCCAGTACTTC.

This clonotype was observed many times. The V call is TRBV20-1, the J call TRBJ2-5, with 10 bases lining up with TRBD2. V was pared by 1 base and J by 2 bases, with 13 bases of the junction left unmatched. The CDR3 runs to 18 residues. Germline CDR1 is DFQATT and CDR2 is SNEGSKA (reference sequence). CDR3 sequence reads: CSARGGAGLADIQETQYF. For the CDR3, the DNA is TGCAGTGCTAGAGGAGGCGCCGGACTAGCGGATATACAAGAGACCCAGTACTTC.

The chain couples TRBV5-4 to TRBJ2-1, with D possibly being TRBD2 (5 bases). The length of the CDR3 is 14 residues. Germline V gene sequence: CDR1 SGHNT, CDR2 YYREEE (reference sequence). Deletions cut 4 bases from V and 8 bases from J, with 16 bases between. The CDR3 sequence: CASSPGRTGDEQFF. For the CDR3, the DNA is TGTGCCAGCAGCCCCGGACGGACTGGCGATGAGCAGTTCTTC.

The V and J genes are TRBV25-1 and TRBJ1-1; 8 bases agree with TRBD1. The CDR3 loop spans 12 amino acids. The V gene end was trimmed by 8 bases and the J gene end by 11 bases; junction bases not matched to a gene: 10. CDR1 and CDR2 (germline): MGHDK, SYGVNS. This CDR3 reads CASLRQGASAFF. The DNA of the CDR3 is TGTGCCAGCTTAAGGCAGGGGGCCTCTGCTTTCTTT.

Concerning this clonotype: The conserved closing phenylalanine or tryptophan is absent in this CDR3, likely reflecting a read error. The limits of the CDR3 on the DNA are not certain, so only TCRdb's listed CDR3 is given. This chain connects TRBV9 to TRBJ2-6; the tabulated D call, TRBD2, remains unverified against the DNA. The CDR3 comprises 12 residues, both ends counted. The germline CDR1 and CDR2 sequences are SGDLS and YYNGEE. The CDR3 spells CASSVSTTSGNT.

This clonotype was counted once. This chain joins TRBV2 and TRBJ1-5; 8 positions match TRBD1. The CDR3 is made up of 14 amino acids. J gave up 9 bases and V 6 bases, and 10 bases lay outside the gene matches. Germline loops: CDR1 SNHLY, CDR2 FYNNEI. In nucleotides, the CDR3 is TGTGCCAGCAGGCGGACAGGGTTTGAGCGGCCCCAGCATTTT. Translating gives CASRRTGFERPQHF.

The gene calls are TRBV7-9 and TRBJ2-2, with 10 bases identical to TRBD1. The CDR3 is 15 residues long. Per germline, CDR1 SEHNR and CDR2 FQNEAQ (reference sequence). V shed 4 bases and J 4 bases; nucleotides not matched to a gene: 3. Here the CDR3 reads CASSSWTGGTGELFF. In DNA, the CDR3 is TGTGCCAGCAGCTCGTGGACAGGGGGCACCGGGGAGCTGTTTTTT.

This clonotype was recorded many times. The chain couples TRBV15 to TRBJ2-2; the D gene is possibly TRBD1 (6 bases). V lost 9 bases and J lost 7, with 24 bases in between. The germline V gene encodes CDR1 LNHNV and CDR2 YYDKDF (reference sequence). This CDR3 has 16 residues. This chain's CDR3 is CATADRDKVVLGELFF. The CDR3 nucleotides are TGTGCCACAGCCGACCGGGACAAGGTAGTCCTCGGGGAGCTGTTTTTT. The full variable domain, in which reference TRBV15 and TRBJ2-2 provide the parts outside the CDR3, is DAMVIQNPRYQVTQFGKPVTLSCSQTLNHNVMYWYQQKSSQAPKLLFHYYDKDFNNEADTPDNFQSRRPNTSFCFLDIRSPGLGDTAMYLCATADRDKVVLGELFFGEGSRLTVL.

This clonotype was observed many times. The chain uses TRBV4-1 and TRBJ1-3; D is possibly TRBD1 (5 bases). This CDR3 is built from 16 residues. Trimming shortened V by 1 base and J by 0 bases, and 10 bases separated the two germline ends. CDR1 is MGHRA and CDR2 is YSYEKL in the germline V gene. The CDR3 coding sequence is TGCGCCAGCAGCCAAGTGGGACCCAGCTCTGGAAACACCATATATTTT. It translates to CASSQVGPSSGNTIYF.

This chain joins TRBV20-1 and TRBJ1-2; D is undetermined. The CDR3 is 14 residues long. From germline, CDR1 is DFQATT and CDR2 SNEGSKA (reference sequence). V lost 1 base and J lost 1, with 10 bases in between. The CDR3 reads CSARVGGDNYGYTF. CDR3 coding DNA: TGCAGTGCTAGAGTTGGCGGGGATAACTATGGCTACACCTTC.